This entry concerns a single TCR beta chain. The protocol was immunoSEQ multiplex PCR, while the TCRdb copy is restricted to in-frame clones and leaves out a portion. The sample consists of 40,000 to 60,000 clones, approximately 90% of them appearing once. This sample stems from a study of T cell changes during pregnancy in multiple sclerosis. J was trimmed by 11 bases and V by 3 bases; bases with no gene match: 14. Germline loops: CDR1 MNHEY, CDR2 SMNVEV (reference sequence). This CDR3 is 17 amino acids long. The sequence derives from a female donor with multiple sclerosis, enrolled in a pregnancy study. V is TRBV27 and J is TRBJ2-1; 12 bases are a match to TRBD2. The sample here was CD4+ T cells from peripheral blood mononuclear cells, taken after pregnancy. This CDR3 reads CASSFSTTSGRGNKQFF. The CDR3, as DNA: TGTGCCAGCAGTTTTTCAACGACTAGCGGGAGAGGGAATAAGCAGTTCTTC.